The sequence of this TCR beta chain was determined in a study of OX40 agonist ivuxolimab in advanced cancers. Describing the broader study: Ivuxolimab, which targeted the costimulatory receptor OX40 (CD134), was an agonistic, fully human IgG2 monoclonal antibody. Patients were allowed to have had prior anti-PD-1, anti-PD-L1 or anti-CTLA-4 therapy, and more than 35% of the dose-escalation patients had been treated with checkpoint inhibitors. The paper describes the monotherapy dose-escalation part (N ≈ 49 patients) of the phase I trial of ivuxolimab. A male proportion of around 81% and a mean age of approximately 60 years, ranging from about 20 to 79, were recorded for the dose-escalation cohort. Of the approximately 54 dose-escalation patients, hepatocellular carcinoma was present in some 19, melanoma in around 15, renal cell carcinoma in 9 and head and neck cancer in 9. Intravenous ivuxolimab was administered to patients every 2 weeks at six dose levels: 0.01, 0.1, 0.3, 1.5, 3 and 10 mg/kg. The purpose of peripheral TCRbeta sequencing was to test whether ivuxolimab changed TCR sequence diversity and led to clonal T-cell expansion. Three dose-escalation patients achieved partial responses, one with hepatocellular carcinoma and two with cutaneous melanoma. What the authors observed across the whole study: Low levels of normalized T-cell clonal expansion were also seen in some patients who did not respond. Clonal expansion of both CD4+ and CD8+ blood T cells was observed from baseline to week 6 at doses 0.1 to 3.0 mg/kg. Partial responders in the 0.1-3.0 mg/kg groups had among the lowest normalized peripheral clonal expansion, especially among CD8+ T cells. Antigen specificity was not determined for the clonally expanded peripheral T cells. After ivuxolimab, more expanded clones were found on average in CD8+ T cells than in CD4+ T cells.

The germline V gene encodes CDR1 SGHDN and CDR2 FVKESK. Taken from cysteine to phenylalanine, the CDR3 has 14 residues. The kept DNA is CDR3 alone, 42 bases in frame from the first base. At the junction V is shortened by 4 bases and J by 9 bases, with 16 bases in between. With respect to this clone: Its antigen specificity is not known. One base away there is no much larger clone; base qualities are not given.

The trial excluded patients who had a history of autoimmune disease or who were on systemic immunosuppression. Peripheral blood for TCR sequencing was collected from all dose cohorts at baseline, on cycle 4 day 1, and on cycle 7 day 1. Samples came from an open-label, multicenter, first-in-human phase I dose-escalation trial of ivuxolimab. Adults with locally advanced or metastatic head and neck squamous cell, hepatocellular, melanoma or renal cell carcinoma were enrolled in the trial. Before TCR sequencing, CD4+ and CD8+ T cells were separately sorted from peripheral blood. Genomic DNA was extracted from sorted cells for sequencing of the TCRbeta CDR3 region. TCRbeta CDR3 regions were sequenced using the immunoSEQ Assay. What TCRdb holds here is the immuneACCESS table cut down to in-frame rearrangements. Part of the clones is not present; checked against another copy, under half of the missing clones reflect an unresolved V gene, and the others are unexplained. The sample profile shows about 90,000 clones; approximately 91% of them were found once. The ten largest clones add up to more than 0.25% of the sample.

In this chain, TRBV14 is recombined with TRBJ2-1; tentative D gene TRBD2, with 6 bases matching. The source material was CD4+ or CD8+ T cells sorted from blood, sampled in a trial of the OX40 agonist ivuxolimab. The receptor comes from an adult with an advanced solid tumor such as melanoma, head and neck, liver or kidney cancer. The sequenced DNA is TGTGCCAGCAGCCCCGGGACTCTCCAAATTGAGCAGTTCTTC. Its amino acids are CASSPGTLQIEQFF.